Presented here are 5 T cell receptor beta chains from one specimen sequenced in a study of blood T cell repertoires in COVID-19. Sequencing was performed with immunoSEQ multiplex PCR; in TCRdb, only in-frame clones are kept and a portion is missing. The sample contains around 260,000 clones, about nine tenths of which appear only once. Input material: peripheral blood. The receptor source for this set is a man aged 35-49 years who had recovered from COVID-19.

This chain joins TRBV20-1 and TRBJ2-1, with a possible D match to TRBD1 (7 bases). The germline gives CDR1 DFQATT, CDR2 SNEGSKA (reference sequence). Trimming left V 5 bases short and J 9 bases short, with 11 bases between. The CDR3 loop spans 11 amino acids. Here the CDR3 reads CSAHRGGEQFF. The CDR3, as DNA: TGCAGTGCTCACAGGGGAGGTGAGCAGTTCTTC.

The CDR3 nucleotides read TGTGCCAGTAGTCCCCAGGTAAACACCGGGGAGCTGTTTTTT. Protein sequence: CASSPQVNTGELFF. The chain employs TRBV19 and TRBJ2-2; D is uncertain. Germline CDR1 LNHDA, CDR2 SQIVND (reference sequence). The CDR3 loop spans 14 amino acids. Trimming removed 5 bases at V and 2 bases at J, with 9 bases between.

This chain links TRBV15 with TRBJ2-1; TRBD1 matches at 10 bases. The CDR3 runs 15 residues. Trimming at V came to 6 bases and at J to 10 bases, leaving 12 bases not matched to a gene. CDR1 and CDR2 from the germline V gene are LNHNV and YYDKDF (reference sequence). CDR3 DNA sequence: TGTGCCACCAGGACCGGGACAGGGGACTTCAGAGAGCAGTTCTTC. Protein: CATRTGTGDFREQFF.

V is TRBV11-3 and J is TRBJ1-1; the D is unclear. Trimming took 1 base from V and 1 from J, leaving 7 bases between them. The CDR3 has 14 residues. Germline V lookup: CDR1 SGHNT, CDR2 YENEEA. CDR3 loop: CASSLGRWNTEAFF. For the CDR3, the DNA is TGTGCCAGCAGCTTAGGGCGGTGGAACACTGAAGCTTTCTTT.

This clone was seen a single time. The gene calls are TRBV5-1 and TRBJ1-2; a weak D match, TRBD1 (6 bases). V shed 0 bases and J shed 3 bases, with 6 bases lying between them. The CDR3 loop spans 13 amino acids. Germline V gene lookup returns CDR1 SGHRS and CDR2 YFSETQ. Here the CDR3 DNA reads TGCGCCAGCAGCTTGGCAGGGGACTATGGCTACACCTTC. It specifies CASSLAGDYGYTF.